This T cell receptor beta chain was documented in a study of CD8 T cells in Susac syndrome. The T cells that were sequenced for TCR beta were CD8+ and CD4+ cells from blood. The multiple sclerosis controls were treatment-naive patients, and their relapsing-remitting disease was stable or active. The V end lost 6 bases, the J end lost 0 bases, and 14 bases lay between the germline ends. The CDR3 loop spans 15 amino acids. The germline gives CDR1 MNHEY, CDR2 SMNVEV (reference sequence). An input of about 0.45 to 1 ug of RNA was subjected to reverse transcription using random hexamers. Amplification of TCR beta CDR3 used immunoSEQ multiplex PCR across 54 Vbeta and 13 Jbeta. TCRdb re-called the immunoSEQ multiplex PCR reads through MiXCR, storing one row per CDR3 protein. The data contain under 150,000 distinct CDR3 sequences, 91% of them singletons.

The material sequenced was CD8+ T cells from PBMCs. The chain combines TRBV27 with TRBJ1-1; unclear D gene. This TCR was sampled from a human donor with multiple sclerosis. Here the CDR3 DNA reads TGTGCCAGCAGACCCTCTGGCCTAATGAACACTGAAGCTTTCTTT. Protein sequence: CASRPSGLMNTEAFF.